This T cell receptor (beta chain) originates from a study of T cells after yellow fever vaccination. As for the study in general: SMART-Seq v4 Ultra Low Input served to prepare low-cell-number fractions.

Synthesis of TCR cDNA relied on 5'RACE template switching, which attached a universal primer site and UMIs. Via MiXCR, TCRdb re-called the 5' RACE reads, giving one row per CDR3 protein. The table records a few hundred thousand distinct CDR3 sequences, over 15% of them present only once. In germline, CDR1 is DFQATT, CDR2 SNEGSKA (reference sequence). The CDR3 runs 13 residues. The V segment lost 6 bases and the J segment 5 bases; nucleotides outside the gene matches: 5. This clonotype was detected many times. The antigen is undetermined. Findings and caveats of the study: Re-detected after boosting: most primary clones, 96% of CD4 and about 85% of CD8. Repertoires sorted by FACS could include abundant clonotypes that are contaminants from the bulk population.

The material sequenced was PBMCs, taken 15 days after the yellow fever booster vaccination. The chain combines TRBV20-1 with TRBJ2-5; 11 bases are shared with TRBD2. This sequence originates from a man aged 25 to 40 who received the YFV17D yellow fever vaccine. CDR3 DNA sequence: TGCAGTGCCCCACTAGCGGGAGTTGAGACCCAGTACTTC. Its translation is CSAPLAGVETQYF.